The 17 T cell receptor beta chains listed next were all sequenced from one sample in a study of response to subunit inactivated influenza vaccine. MiXCR was run by TCRdb on the RT-PCR reads, yielding one entry per CDR3 protein. The sample consists of hundreds of thousands of distinct CDR3 sequences, around 16% of them appearing once. The input for sequencing was PBMCs from blood, taken about 12 days after vaccination. All receptors come from a man aged 50 to 60 who received an inactivated influenza vaccine.

In this sample, this clonotype turned up many times. This chain uses TRBV20-1 with TRBJ2-1; 10 bases are shared with TRBD2. This CDR3 comprises 15 residues. Trimming at V came to 5 bases and at J to 5 bases, leaving 9 bases not matched to a gene. CDR1 DFQATT and CDR2 SNEGSKA come from the germline V gene (reference sequence). CDR3 sequence: CSAQISGGPHNEQFF. For the CDR3, the DNA is TGCAGTGCTCAAATTAGCGGGGGGCCCCACAATGAGCAGTTCTTC.

The V call is TRBV5-1, the J call TRBJ2-3, with 7 bases matching TRBD1. This CDR3 has 16 residues. Germline V gene data show CDR1 as SGHRS and CDR2 as YFSETQ. The trim removed 6 bases at V and 1 base at J, leaving 11 bases unmatched. As DNA, the CDR3 is TGCGCCAGCAACTTCACCGGGACAGAACGCACAGATACGCAGTATTTT. Translated, it gives CASNFTGTERTDTQYF.

The gene calls are TRBV15 and TRBJ2-5; no definite D call. Germline CDR1 is LNHNV and CDR2 is YYDKDF (reference sequence). Trimming cost V 1 base and J 5 bases, with 17 bases left between them. The CDR3 runs to 16 residues. CDR3 loop: CATSRGMARERETQYF. In DNA, the CDR3 is TGTGCCACCAGCAGAGGGATGGCTAGAGAGAGGGAGACCCAGTACTTC.

This clonotype was seen more than once but under ten times. The chain recombines TRBV6-5 with TRBJ2-1, with 12 bases aligning to TRBD2. With V trimmed by 0 bases and J by 7 bases, 4 bases remained unmatched. CDR1 is MNHEY and CDR2 is SVGAGI in the germline V gene. The length of the CDR3 is 16 residues. CDR3 sequence (DNA): TGTGCCAGCAGTTACTCGAGTCTAGCGGGAGGGAATGAGCAGTTCTTC. Its protein is CASSYSSLAGGNEQFF.

A few counts support this clonotype. The V call is TRBV20-1, the J call TRBJ2-7; 8 bases map to TRBD1. Per the germline V gene, CDR1 is DFQATT and CDR2 is SNEGSKA (reference sequence). The CDR3 is 15 amino acids. Trimming removed 4 bases from V and 5 bases from J; junction bases left unmatched: 13. The CDR3 region is CSATTRDRRVDEQYF. CDR3 in DNA: TGCAGTGCTACAACCCGGGACAGGCGTGTGGACGAGCAGTACTTC.

Comment on this clonotype: A junction end diverges from the germline sequence, so it may reflect a read error. The CDR3 DNA sequence: TGCTGTGCTAGAGATCGGGGGCCAACCACCTACAATGAGCAGTTCTTC. Translating gives CCARDRGPTTYNEQFF. The chain recombines TRBV20-1 with TRBJ2-1, with D possibly called TRBD1 or TRBD2 (6 bases each). The V gene's germline CDR1 is DFQATT and CDR2 SNEGSKA (reference sequence). The CDR3 length is 16 residues.

This clonotype showed up just a few times. The rearrangement links TRBV29-1 to TRBJ2-6, with D perhaps TRBD1 (7 bases). This CDR3 contains 19 residues. Germline CDR1 is SQVTM and CDR2 is ANQGSEA. Between the trimmed V and J ends, which lost 4 bases and 3 bases, there was a span of 25 bases. CDR3 DNA: TGCAGCGTTGTTCTCGGAGGGGGCTACGTATCGAATGGGGCCAACGTCCTGACTTTC. Translated: CSVVLGGGYVSNGANVLTF. Variable domain in full (rest from reference TRBV29-1 and TRBJ2-6): SAVISQKPSRDICQRGTSLTIQCQVDSQVTMMFWYRQQPGQSLTLIATANQGSEATYESGFVIDKFPISRPNLTFSTLTVSNMSPEDSSIYLCSVVLGGGYVSNGANVLTFGAGSRLTVL.

V is TRBV11-2 and J is TRBJ1-1; no clear D gene. The CDR3 spans 17 residues. V lost 1 base and J lost 4, with 19 bases in between. The germline CDR1 and CDR2 sequences are SGHAT and FQNNGV. The CDR3 coding sequence is TGTGCCAGCAGCTTAGGGGTTTTTGGGCACCTGCCCACTGAAGCTTTCTTT. Translation gives CASSLGVFGHLPTEAFF.

The rearrangement uses TRBV7-2 and TRBJ2-2; unclear D gene. CDR1 and CDR2 from the germline V gene are SGHTA and FQGNSA. The germline V and J ends were trimmed by 4 bases and 6 bases, with 12 bases remaining between them. This CDR3 has 14 residues. This chain's CDR3 is CASSWSLGPGELFF. CDR3 DNA: TGTGCCAGCAGCTGGAGCTTAGGCCCCGGGGAGCTGTTTTTT.

The chain links TRBV18 to TRBJ2-5; 9 positions agree with TRBD2. Unmatched junction bases numbered 11, after V lost 1 base and J lost 2 bases. The CDR3 sequence is 18 residues long. Germline assignment: CDR1 KGHSH and CDR2 LQKENI. As DNA, the CDR3 is TGTGCCAGCTCACCACGCGCGGACCTAGCGGGGATGCAAGAGACCCAGTACTTC. It is translated as CASSPRADLAGMQETQYF.

This clonotype was observed a handful of times. V and J are TRBV6-2 or TRBV6-3 and TRBJ2-7; the match to TRBD2 covers 8 bases. V was pared by 2 bases and J by 0 bases, with 3 bases of the junction left unmatched. Germline CDR1 MNHEY, CDR2 SVGEGT. This CDR3 has 15 amino acids. The CDR3 bases are TGTGCCAGCAGTTACGAGCGGGGGCCCTCCTACGAGCAGTACTTC. It codes for CASSYERGPSYEQYF.

At least ten counts were recorded for this clonotype. This chain links TRBV12-3 or TRBV12-4 with TRBJ1-1; D is unresolved. There are 13 residues in the CDR3. Trimming pared 6 bases from V and 1 base from J, leaving 9 bases between. The CDR3 spells CASSFAGNTEAFF. The CDR3 DNA sequence: TGTGCCAGCAGCTTTGCGGGGAACACTGAAGCTTTCTTT.

This chain connects TRBV18 to TRBJ2-5, with D unresolved. This CDR3 has 12 amino acids. Trimming took 1 base from V and 5 from J, leaving 5 bases between them. CDR1 and CDR2 from the germline V gene are KGHSH and LQKENI. The CDR3 coding sequence is TGTGCCAGCTCACCACTAGATGAGACCCAGTACTTC. It codes for CASSPLDETQYF.

A few counts support this clonotype. The V gene is TRBV15, the J gene TRBJ2-5; D could derive from TRBD1 or TRBD2 (5 bases each). Germline CDR1 reads LNHNV; CDR2 reads YYDKDF (reference sequence). Trimming took off 0 bases at V and 4 bases at J, with 15 bases between the two ends. The CDR3 consists of 16 residues. CDR3 residues: CATSRDRDPGSETQYF. CDR3 DNA sequence: TGTGCCACCAGCAGAGATAGGGACCCCGGGTCAGAGACCCAGTACTTC.

The genes are TRBV29-1 and TRBJ1-4, with 7 bases aligning to TRBD1. The CDR3 is 13 amino acids. Looked up from germline, CDR1 is SQVTM and CDR2 is ANQGSEA. V lost 6 bases, J lost 7 bases, and 8 bases stayed unmatched. In nucleotides, the CDR3 is TGCAGCGTCTCGGACAGGCCCGGTGAAAAACTGTTTTTT. Protein sequence: CSVSDRPGEKLFF.

V and J are TRBV10-3 and TRBJ1-2, with a weak D call TRBD1 (5 bases). Germline V gene data show CDR1 as ENHRY and CDR2 as SYGVKD. The CDR3 extends over 17 amino acids. Trimming took 6 bases from V and 0 from J, leaving 20 bases between them. The CDR3 loop is CAIRPDSGGMSNYGYTF. In DNA, the CDR3 is TGTGCCATCAGACCCGACAGCGGGGGAATGTCTAACTATGGCTACACCTTC.

The chain joins TRBV6-2 or TRBV6-3 to TRBJ1-1; 9 bases agree with TRBD1. V lost 5 bases and J lost 7; bases outside the gene matches: 14. This CDR3 spans 16 amino acids. Germline CDR1 and CDR2: MNHEY and SVGEGT. The CDR3 DNA follows: TGTGCCAGCAGTAGATCCGGGACAGGGAGGAGAGGTGAAGCTTTCTTT. Amino acid sequence: CASSRSGTGRRGEAFF.